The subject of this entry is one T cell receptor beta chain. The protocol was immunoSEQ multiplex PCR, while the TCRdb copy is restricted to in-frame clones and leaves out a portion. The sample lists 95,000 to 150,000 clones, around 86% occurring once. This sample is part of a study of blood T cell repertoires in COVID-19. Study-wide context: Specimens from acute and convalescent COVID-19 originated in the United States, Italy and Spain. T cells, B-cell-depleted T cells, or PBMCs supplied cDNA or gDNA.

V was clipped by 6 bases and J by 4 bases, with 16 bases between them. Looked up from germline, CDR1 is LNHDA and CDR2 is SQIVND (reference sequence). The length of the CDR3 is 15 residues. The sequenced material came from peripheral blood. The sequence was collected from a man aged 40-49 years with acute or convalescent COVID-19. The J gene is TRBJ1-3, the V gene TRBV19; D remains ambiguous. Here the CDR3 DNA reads TGTGCCAGTAGGGTGCCCGGGATGAGCGGAAACACCATATATTTT. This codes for CASRVPGMSGNTIYF.